The clone carrying this T cell receptor beta chain was found a few times. Original processing methods: Reference gene primer amplification gave estimated nucleated cell counts. Profiled with immunoSEQ multiplex PCR; TCRdb holds only in-frame clones, not every one. Clone size and V and J calls were adopted from that table, with D and trimming inferred from the DNA. The sample lists some 300,000 clones; about 90% were seen once. The data belong to a study of blood T cell repertoires in COVID-19. Study-level background: Sites in the United States, Italy and Spain provided acute and convalescent COVID-19 samples. Nucleic acid was either cDNA or gDNA, and it came from T cells, B-cell-depleted T cells, or PBMCs.

The CDR3 has 16 residues. CDR1 SGHRS and CDR2 YFSETQ come from the germline V gene. V was cut by 3 bases and J by 6 bases, with 21 bases left in between. The rearrangement uses TRBV5-1 and TRBJ1-1, with a possible D match to TRBD1 (5 bases). Sequencing used peripheral blood. This clonotype originated in a woman aged 40 to 49 with COVID-19, enrolled during active disease. CDR3 DNA: TGCGCCAGCAGCTCCGGTAGTGGGACTCACGTTTCTGAAGCTTTCTTT. This encodes CASSSGSGTHVSEAFF.